A selection of T cell receptor beta chains follows, all from one sample in a study of blood T cell repertoires in COVID-19. Using immunoSEQ multiplex PCR, the repertoire was profiled, and TCRdb retains in-frame clones only, with some absent. The table lists 90,000 to 110,000 clones, around three quarters of them singletons. Source material: peripheral blood. The receptors derive from a human donor in a cohort sampled during active or convalescent COVID-19. Each CDR3 is given with its conserved first and last residue.

>TRBJ1-2|16|TRBV7-2
CASSLAVFQGANGYTF
>TRBJ2-3|15|TRBV9
CASSVNGGARLAQYF
>TRBJ1-2|19|TRBV7-2
CASSLYTLDARRTGDGYTF
>TRBJ1-6|15|TRBV4-3
CASSQETGFNSPLHF
>TRBJ2-7|16|TRBV18
CASSPRSSGSAHEQYF
>TRBJ2-1|16|TRBV7-6
CASSLVMSGGFNEQFF
>TRBJ2-7|15|TRBV13
CASSLLGTSGTEQYF
>TRBJ2-1|17|TRBV9
CASSVEYWTSGYNEQFF
>TRBJ2-7|13|TRBV27
CASSFSSSYEQYF
>TRBJ2-3|17|TRBV4-1
CASSHHKTSGSTDTQYF
>TRBJ1-1|13|TRBV10-1
CASSESRRTEAFF
>TRBJ2-3|15|TRBV4-2
CASSLRLAGGDTQYF
>TRBJ1-1|14|TRBV6-5
CASNHRTGSTEAFF
>TRBJ1-2|13|TRBV28
CASSYGQGLGYTF
>TRBJ1-1|15|TRBV6-6
CASSYSSGAGTEAFF
>TRBJ2-2|15|TRBV5-1
CASSLDSRGTGELFF
>TRBJ1-4|18|TRBV2
CASSVPRAERGTNEKLFF
>TRBJ1-2|14|TRBV28
CASSFHDRVYGYTF
>TRBJ1-2|16|TRBV4-1
CASSQPRQGLNYGYTF
>TRBJ1-4|15|TRBV7-2
CASSLARAGVEKLFF
>TRBJ2-1|16|TRBV4-1
CASSRLWRGTDNEQFF
>TRBJ2-2|12|TRBV6-5
CASRRTAGELFF
>TRBJ1-2|14|TRBV6-2/TRBV6-3
CASSYATAGGGYTF
>TRBJ2-7|14|TRBV18
CASSPPGVPYEQYF
>TRBJ2-5|14|TRBV7-6
CASSLGLAQETQYF
>TRBJ1-4|17|TRBV14
CASSQVGGTARFEKLFF
>TRBJ1-5|14|TRBV7-9
CASSQTGSNQPQHF
>TRBJ2-2|14|TRBV19
CASSIDQGTGELFF
>TRBJ1-2|15|TRBV7-8
CASNANRGRDYGYTF
>TRBJ2-7|11|TRBV20-1
CSASRGAEQYF
>TRBJ1-4|13|TRBV12-3/TRBV12-4
CASRTDRGGKLFF
>TRBJ2-7|15|TRBV6-1
CASSEETTNNYEQYF
>TRBJ2-3|18|TRBV3-1/TRBV3-2
CASSQDRLAGGQPDTQYF